This T cell receptor beta chain was documented in a study of T cell clusters in autoimmune cytopenias. Overall study findings and caveats: No experiment has yet validated the function of the T cell clusters defined in silico.

TRB was amplified from about 260 ng of peripheral blood genomic DNA per sample. The CDR3 is 16 residues long. Germline CDR1 and CDR2: GTSNPN and SVGIG (reference sequence). By frequency, this clonotype is medium-sized. Its specificity is unknown. One tube held mixed TRB-A and TRB-B primer pools for touch-down PCR. TCRdb reanalyzed the multiplex PCR reads, giving one entry per CDR3 protein sequence and no DNA. Its table lists some 7,200 distinct CDR3 sequences. This same sample was also taken into another study, of T cell repertoires in aging, cancer and after chemotherapy. That source notes: In healthy donors, age-related TCR diversity loss mainly reflected lost richness. Rebound thymic output was suggested by rising median generation probability during chemotherapy in each cancer cohort.

The receptor was isolated from a human donor in good health. The chain uses TRBV30 and TRBJ2-7; without DNA, the TCRdb call of TRBD2 cannot be checked. What was sequenced was peripheral blood. The CDR3 protein is CAWMAGAGISSYEQYF.